This T cell receptor (beta chain) stems from a study of T cells in Graves' hyperthyroidism and ophthalmopathy. Study-level findings and limits: Stable hyperthyroidism and ophthalmopathy were separated using 13 V-J signatures. Most expanded thyroid clonotypes above 0.001 also appeared in blood.

Amplification yielded TCR beta CDR3 regions, with RNA transcripts as the source. The primer set for the first-round RT-PCR of the TCR CDR3 was HTBI. From the multiplex PCR reads, TCRdb called clonotypes with MiXCR, one entry per CDR3 protein. The repertoire holds about 640,000 distinct CDR3 sequences, with 40% to 55% as singletons. Trimming shortened V by 1 base and J by 2 bases, and 12 bases separated the two germline ends. Germline CDR1 and CDR2: SEHNR and FQNEAQ (reference sequence). The CDR3 is made up of 15 amino acids. Each diagnosis was grounded in clinical symptoms, serum thyroxine and TRAb, thyroid ultrasound, and orbital computed tomography. This clonotype occurred many times. Its target is not known.

The chain joins TRBV7-9 to TRBJ2-7; D gene unclear. The clonotype was recovered from an adult man with Graves' disease, either hyperthyroidism or ophthalmopathy (not recorded which). Sequenced sample: peripheral blood or thyroid tissue (not recorded which). This CDR3 reads CASSLGADGAYEQYF. In DNA, the CDR3 is TGTGCCAGCAGCTTAGGGGCGGACGGAGCCTACGAGCAGTACTTC.